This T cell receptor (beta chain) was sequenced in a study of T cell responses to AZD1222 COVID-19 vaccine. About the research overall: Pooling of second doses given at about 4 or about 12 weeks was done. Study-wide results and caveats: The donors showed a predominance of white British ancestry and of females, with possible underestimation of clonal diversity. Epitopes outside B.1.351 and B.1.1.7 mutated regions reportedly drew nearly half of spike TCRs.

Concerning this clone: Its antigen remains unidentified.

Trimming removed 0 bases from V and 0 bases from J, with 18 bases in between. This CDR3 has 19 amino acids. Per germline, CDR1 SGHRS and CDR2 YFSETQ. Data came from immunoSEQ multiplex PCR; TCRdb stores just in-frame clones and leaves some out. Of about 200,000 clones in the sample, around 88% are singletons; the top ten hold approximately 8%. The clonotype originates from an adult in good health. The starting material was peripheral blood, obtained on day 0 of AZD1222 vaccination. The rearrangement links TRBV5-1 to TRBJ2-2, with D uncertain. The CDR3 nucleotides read TGCGCCAGCAGCTTGGGGCTTCTGTCGGTCGAAGCGAACACCGGGGAGCTGTTTTTT. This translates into CASSLGLLSVEANTGELFF.